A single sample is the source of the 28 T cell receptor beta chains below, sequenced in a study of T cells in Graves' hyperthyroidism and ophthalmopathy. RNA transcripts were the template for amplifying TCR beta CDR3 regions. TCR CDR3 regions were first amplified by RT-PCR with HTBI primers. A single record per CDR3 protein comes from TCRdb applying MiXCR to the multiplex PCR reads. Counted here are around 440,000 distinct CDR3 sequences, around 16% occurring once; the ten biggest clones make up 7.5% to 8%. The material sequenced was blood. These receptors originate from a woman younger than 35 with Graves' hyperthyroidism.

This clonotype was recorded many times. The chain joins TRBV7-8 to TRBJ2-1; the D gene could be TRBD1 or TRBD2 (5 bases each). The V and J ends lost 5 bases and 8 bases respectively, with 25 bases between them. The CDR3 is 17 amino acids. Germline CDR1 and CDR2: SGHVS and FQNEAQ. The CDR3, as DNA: TGTGCCAGCAGCCCCGGGACGTTAGGGGCAAAACCGGATGAGCAGTTCTTC. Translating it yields CASSPGTLGAKPDEQFF.

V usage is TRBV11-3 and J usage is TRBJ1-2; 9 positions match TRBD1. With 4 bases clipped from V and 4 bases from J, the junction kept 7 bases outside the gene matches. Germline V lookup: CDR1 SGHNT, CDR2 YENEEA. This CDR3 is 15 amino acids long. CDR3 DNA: TGTGCCAGCAGCTCACAAACAGGGGGCCGCTATGGCTACACCTTC. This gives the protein CASSSQTGGRYGYTF.

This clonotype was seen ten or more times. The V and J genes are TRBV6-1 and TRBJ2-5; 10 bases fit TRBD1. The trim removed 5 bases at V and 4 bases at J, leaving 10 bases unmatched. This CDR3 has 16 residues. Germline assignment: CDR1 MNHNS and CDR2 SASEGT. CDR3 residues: CASSKGTGEIIETQYF. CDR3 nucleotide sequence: TGTGCCAGCAGTAAGGGGACAGGGGAGATAATAGAGACCCAGTACTTC.

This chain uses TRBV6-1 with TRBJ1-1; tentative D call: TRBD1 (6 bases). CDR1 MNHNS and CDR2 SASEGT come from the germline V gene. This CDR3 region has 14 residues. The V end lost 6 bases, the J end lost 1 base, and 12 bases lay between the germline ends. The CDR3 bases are TGTGCCAGCAGATCCCGAGGGGGGAACACTGAAGCTTTCTTT. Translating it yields CASRSRGGNTEAFF.

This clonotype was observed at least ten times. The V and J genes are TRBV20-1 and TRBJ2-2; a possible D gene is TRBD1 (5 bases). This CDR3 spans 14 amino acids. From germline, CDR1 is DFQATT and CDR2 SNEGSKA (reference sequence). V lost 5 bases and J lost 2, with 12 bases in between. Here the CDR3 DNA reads TGCAGTGCTCCGACAGAGAGAAACACCGGGGAGCTGTTTTTT. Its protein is CSAPTERNTGELFF.

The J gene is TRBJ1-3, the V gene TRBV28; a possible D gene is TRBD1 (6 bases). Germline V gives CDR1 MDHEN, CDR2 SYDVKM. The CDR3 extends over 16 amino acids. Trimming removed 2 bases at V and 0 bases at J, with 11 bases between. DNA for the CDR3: TGTGCCAGCAGTTTACCCGGGACACCCTCTGGAAACACCATATATTTT. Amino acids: CASSLPGTPSGNTIYF.

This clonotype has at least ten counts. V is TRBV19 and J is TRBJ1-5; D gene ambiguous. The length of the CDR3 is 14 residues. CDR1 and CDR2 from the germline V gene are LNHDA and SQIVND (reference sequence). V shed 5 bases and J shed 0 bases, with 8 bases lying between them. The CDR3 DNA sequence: TGTGCCAGTAGTCGACCGACTAGCAATCAGCCCCAGCATTTT. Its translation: CASSRPTSNQPQHF. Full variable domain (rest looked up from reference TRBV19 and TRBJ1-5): DGGITQSPKYLFRKEGQNVTLSCEQNLNHDAMYWYRQDPGQGLRLIYYSQIVNDFQKGDIAEGYSVSREKKESFPLTVTSAQKNPTAFYLCASSRPTSNQPQHFGDGTRLSIL.

The CDR3 protein is CAIKLAGGNEQFF. The CDR3 region has the DNA TGTGCCATCAAGCTAGCGGGGGGGAATGAGCAGTTCTTC. This rearrangement joins TRBV10-3 to TRBJ2-1; 12 bases are shared with TRBD2. The length of the CDR3 is 13 residues. J gave up 7 bases and V 7 bases, and 2 bases lay outside the gene matches. CDR1 ENHRY and CDR2 SYGVKD come from the germline V gene.

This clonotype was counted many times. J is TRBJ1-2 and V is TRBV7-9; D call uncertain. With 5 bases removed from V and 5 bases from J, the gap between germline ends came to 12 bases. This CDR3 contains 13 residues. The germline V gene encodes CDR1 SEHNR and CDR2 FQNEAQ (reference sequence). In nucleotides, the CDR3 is TGTGCCAGCAGCCGCGAGGCGGATTATGGCTACACCTTC. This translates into CASSREADYGYTF.

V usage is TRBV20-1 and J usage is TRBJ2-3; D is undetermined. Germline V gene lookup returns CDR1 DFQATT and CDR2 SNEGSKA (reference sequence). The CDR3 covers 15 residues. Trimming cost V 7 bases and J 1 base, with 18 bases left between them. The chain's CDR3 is CSGTNHVQGTDTQYF. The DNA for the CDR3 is TGCAGTGGCACAAACCATGTCCAGGGCACAGATACGCAGTATTTT.

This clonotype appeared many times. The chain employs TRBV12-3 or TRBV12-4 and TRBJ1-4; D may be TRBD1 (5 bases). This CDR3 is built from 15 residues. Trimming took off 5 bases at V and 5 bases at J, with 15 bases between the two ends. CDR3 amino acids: CASSHWDVVNEKLFF. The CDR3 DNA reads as TGTGCCAGCAGTCACTGGGACGTAGTAAATGAAAAACTGTTTTTT.

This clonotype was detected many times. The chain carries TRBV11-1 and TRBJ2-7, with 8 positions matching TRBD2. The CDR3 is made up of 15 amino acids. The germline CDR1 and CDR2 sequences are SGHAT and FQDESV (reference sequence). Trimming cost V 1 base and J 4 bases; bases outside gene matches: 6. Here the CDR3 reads CASSLGREARYEQYF. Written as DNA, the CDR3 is TGTGCCAGCAGCTTAGGGCGGGAGGCCCGATACGAGCAGTACTTC. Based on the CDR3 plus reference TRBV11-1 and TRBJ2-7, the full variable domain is EAEVAQSPRYKITEKSQAVAFWCDPISGHATLYWYRQILGQGPELLVQFQDESVVDDSQLPKDRFSAERLKGVDSTLKIQPAELGDSAMYLCASSLGREARYEQYFGPGTRLTVT.

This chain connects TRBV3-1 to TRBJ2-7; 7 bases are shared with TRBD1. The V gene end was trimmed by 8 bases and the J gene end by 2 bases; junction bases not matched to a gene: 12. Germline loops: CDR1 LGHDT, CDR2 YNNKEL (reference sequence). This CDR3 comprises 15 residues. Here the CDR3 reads CASWIRQGLTYEQYF. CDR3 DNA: TGTGCCAGCTGGATACGACAGGGCCTTACCTACGAGCAGTACTTC.

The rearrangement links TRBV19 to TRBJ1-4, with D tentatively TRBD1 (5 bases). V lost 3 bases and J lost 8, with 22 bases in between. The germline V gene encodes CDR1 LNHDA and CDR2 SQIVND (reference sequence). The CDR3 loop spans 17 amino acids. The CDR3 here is CASSIRDERPRMEKLFF. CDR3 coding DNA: TGTGCCAGTAGTATCAGGGACGAAAGGCCCCGGATGGAAAAACTGTTTTTT.

The CDR3 DNA sequence: TGTGCCAGCAGTTTCGGACAGGGTTTGGTCCTGACTTTC. Residues: CASSFGQGLVLTF. The chain couples TRBV27 to TRBJ2-6, with 8 bases lining up with TRBD1. The junction had 5 bases not matched to a gene; V was cut back by 3 bases and J by 13 bases. CDR3 length: 13 amino acids. The V gene's germline CDR1 is MNHEY and CDR2 SMNVEV (reference sequence). Full variable domain (outside the CDR3, taken from reference TRBV27 and TRBJ2-6): EAQVTQNPRYLITVTGKKLTVTCSQNMNHEYMSWYRQDPGLGLRQIYYSMNVEVTDKGDVPEGYKVSRKEKRNFPLILESPSPNQTSLYFCASSFGQGLVLTFGAGSRLTVL.

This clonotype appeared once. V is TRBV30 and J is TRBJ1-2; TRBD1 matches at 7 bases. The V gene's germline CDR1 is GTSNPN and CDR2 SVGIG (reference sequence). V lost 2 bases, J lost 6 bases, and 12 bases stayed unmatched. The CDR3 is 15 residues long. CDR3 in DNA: TGTGCCTGGAGTCCCCCAGGACAGGTGGGAAATGGCTACACCTTC. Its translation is CAWSPPGQVGNGYTF.

CDR3 sequence (DNA): TGTGCCAGCAGCACCTGGACAGGGCTCAACGAGCAGTACTTC. Protein: CASSTWTGLNEQYF. V usage is TRBV5-6 and J usage is TRBJ2-7; 8 bases are a match to TRBD1. The CDR3 has 14 residues. Trimming cost V 4 bases and J 5 bases; bases outside gene matches: 8. Germline assignment: CDR1 SGHDT and CDR2 YYEEEE. Full variable domain (rest looked up from reference TRBV5-6 and TRBJ2-7): DAGVTQSPTHLIKTRGQQVTLRCSPKSGHDTVSWYQQALGQGPQFIFQYYEEEERQRGNFPDRFSGHQFPNYSSELNVNALLLGDSALYLCASSTWTGLNEQYFGPGTRLTVT.

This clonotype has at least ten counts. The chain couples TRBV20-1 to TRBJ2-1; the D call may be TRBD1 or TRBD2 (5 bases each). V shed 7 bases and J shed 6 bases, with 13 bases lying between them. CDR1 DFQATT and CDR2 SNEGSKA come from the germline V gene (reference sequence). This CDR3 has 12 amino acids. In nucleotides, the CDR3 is TGCAGTGGAGGGGCGGCGGGCAATGAGCAGTTCTTC. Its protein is CSGGAAGNEQFF.

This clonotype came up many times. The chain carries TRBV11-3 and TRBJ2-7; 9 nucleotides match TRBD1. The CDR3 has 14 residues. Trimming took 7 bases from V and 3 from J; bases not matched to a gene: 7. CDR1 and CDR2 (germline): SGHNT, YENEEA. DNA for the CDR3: TGTGCCAGCAAGACCGGGACAGGGAACTACGAGCAGTACTTC. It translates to CASKTGTGNYEQYF. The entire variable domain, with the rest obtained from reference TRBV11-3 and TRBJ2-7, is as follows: EAGVVQSPRYKIIEKKQPVAFWCNPISGHNTLYWYLQNLGQGPELLIRYENEEAVDDSQLPKDRFSAERLKGVDSTLKIQPAELGDSAVYLCASKTGTGNYEQYFGPGTRLTVT.

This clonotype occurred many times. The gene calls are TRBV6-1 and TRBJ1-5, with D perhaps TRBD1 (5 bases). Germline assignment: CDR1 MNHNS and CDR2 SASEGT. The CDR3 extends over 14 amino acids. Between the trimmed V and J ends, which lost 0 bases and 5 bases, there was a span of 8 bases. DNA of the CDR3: TGTGCCAGCAGTGAAGCCTGGGGCCATCAGCCCCAGCATTTT. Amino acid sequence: CASSEAWGHQPQHF.

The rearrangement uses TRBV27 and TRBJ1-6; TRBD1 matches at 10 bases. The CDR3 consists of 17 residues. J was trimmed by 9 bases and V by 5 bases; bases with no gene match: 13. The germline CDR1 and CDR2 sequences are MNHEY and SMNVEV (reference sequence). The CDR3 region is CASSPPPTGGFGSPLHF. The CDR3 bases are TGTGCCAGCAGTCCCCCTCCGACAGGGGGCTTTGGTTCACCCCTCCACTTT.

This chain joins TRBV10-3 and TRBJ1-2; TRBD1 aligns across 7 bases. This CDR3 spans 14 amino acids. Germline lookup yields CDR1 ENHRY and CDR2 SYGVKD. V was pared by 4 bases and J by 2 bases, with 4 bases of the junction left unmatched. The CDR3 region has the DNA TGTGCCATCAGTGGACCGGACAGGAACTATGGCTACACCTTC. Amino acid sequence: CAISGPDRNYGYTF.

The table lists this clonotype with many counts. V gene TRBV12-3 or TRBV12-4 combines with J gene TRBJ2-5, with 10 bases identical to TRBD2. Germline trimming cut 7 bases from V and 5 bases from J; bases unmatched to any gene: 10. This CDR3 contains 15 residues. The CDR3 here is CASMGAGGPRETQYF. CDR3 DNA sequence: TGTGCCAGCATGGGAGCGGGAGGGCCACGGGAGACCCAGTACTTC.

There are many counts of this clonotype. CDR3 nucleotides: TGTGCCAGCAGCTTCGGGGGGACTAGCGGTTACAATGAGCAGTTCTTC. Amino acid sequence: CASSFGGTSGYNEQFF. This chain joins TRBV5-8 and TRBJ2-1; TRBD2 agrees at 11 bases. The V gene end was trimmed by 2 bases and the J gene end by 4 bases; junction bases not matched to a gene: 5. Germline V gene data show CDR1 as SGHTS and CDR2 as YDEGEE. The CDR3 is 16 residues long.

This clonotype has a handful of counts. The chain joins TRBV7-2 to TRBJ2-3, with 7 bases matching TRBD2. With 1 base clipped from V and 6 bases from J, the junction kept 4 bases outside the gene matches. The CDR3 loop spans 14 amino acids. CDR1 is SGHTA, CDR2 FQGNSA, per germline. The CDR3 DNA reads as TGTGCCAGCAGCTTAGATCCTAGCGGTGATACGCAGTATTTT. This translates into CASSLDPSGDTQYF.

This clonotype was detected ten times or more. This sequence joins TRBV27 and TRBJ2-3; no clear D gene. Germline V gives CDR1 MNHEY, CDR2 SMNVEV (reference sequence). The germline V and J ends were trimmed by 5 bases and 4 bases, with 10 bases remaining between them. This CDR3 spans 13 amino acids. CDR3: CASSPKVADTQYF. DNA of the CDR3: TGTGCCAGCAGTCCCAAGGTCGCAGATACGCAGTATTTT.

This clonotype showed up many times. In DNA form, the CDR3 reads TGTGCCAGCAGCGGCGACAGGGGCGTGAGCTACACCTTC. Its translation: CASSGDRGVSYTF. The rearrangement joins TRBV2 to TRBJ1-2; 8 bases are shared with TRBD1. Germline CDR1 reads SNHLY; CDR2 reads FYNNEI. Germline trimming cut 6 bases from V and 9 bases from J; bases unmatched to any gene: 9. The CDR3 is 13 residues long.

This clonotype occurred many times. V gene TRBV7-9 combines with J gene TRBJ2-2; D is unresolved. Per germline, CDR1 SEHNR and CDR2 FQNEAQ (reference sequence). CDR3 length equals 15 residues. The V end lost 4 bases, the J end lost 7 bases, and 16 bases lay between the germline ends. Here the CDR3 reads CASSSSPPGVGELFF. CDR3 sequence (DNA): TGTGCCAGCAGCTCCTCCCCCCCTGGAGTCGGGGAGCTGTTTTTT.